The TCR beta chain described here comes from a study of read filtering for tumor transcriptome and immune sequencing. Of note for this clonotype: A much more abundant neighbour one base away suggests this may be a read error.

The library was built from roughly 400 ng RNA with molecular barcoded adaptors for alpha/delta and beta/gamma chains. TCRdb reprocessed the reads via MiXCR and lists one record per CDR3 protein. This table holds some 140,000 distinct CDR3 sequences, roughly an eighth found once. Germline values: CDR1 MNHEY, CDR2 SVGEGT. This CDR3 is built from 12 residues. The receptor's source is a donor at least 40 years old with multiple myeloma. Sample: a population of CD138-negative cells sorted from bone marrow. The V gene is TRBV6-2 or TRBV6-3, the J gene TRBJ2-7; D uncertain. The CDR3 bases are TGTGCCAGCTGTTACTTCTCTAAACAGCAGTACTTC. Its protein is CASCYFSKQQYF.